This T cell receptor beta chain was found in a study of blood T cell repertoires in COVID-19. Background on the study: Spain, Italy and the United States supplied samples that represented acute and convalescent COVID-19.

Germline V gene sequence: CDR1 LGHDT, CDR2 YNNKEL (reference sequence). Trimming took 1 base from V and 3 from J; bases not matched to a gene: 5. The CDR3 runs 16 residues. Study processing details: Nucleated cell counts were estimated from reference gene primer amplification. Assay: immunoSEQ multiplex PCR; the TCRdb copy retains only in-frame clones and omits some. V, J and clone size were drawn from that table, and D and trimming were deduced from the DNA. The table has approximately 70,000 clones, 70% to 85% seen once. The sequenced material came from peripheral blood. The TCR originated in a woman aged 45-65 years with acute or convalescent COVID-19. This sequence joins TRBV3-1 (or the pseudogene TRBV3-2) and TRBJ2-3; TRBD1 agrees at 9 bases. Here the CDR3 reads CASSQVAGTGTDTQYF. Written as DNA, the CDR3 is TGTGCCAGCAGCCAAGTGGCCGGGACAGGGACAGATACGCAGTATTTT.